This TCR beta chain was identified during a study of T cell clonotyping in hematopoietic cell transplantation. The repertoire was sequenced with immunoSEQ multiplex PCR; TCRdb's copy has only in-frame clones and lacks some. The sample has 2,000 or so clones, approximately 79% seen once. The CDR3 extends over 14 amino acids. V gave up 5 bases and J gave up 4 bases, with 14 bases separating them. Germline V gives CDR1 SGHAT, CDR2 FQNNGV. The TCR was taken from a male patient aged 45-60 years who had an allogeneic stem cell transplant from an unrelated donor, so the T cells may come from the graft donor. Some clones in this sample may be carry-over from other donors' samples. V is TRBV11-2 and J is TRBJ2-5, with D possibly called TRBD1 or TRBD2 (7 bases each). The source was peripheral blood mononuclear cells, collected 30 days after allogeneic stem cell transplant. CDR3 DNA: TGTGCCAGCAGCGCAGGGGGAGGGCTAGAGACCCAGTACTTC. Protein sequence: CASSAGGGLETQYF.